Below are 22 T cell receptor beta chains sequenced from a single sample in a study of blood T cells in healthy people across ages. Then a second PCR, running roughly 6 to 12 cycles, was carried out with a sample-barcoded 5' primer and a J-beta primer mix. Each CDR3 protein is one row after TCRdb ran MiXCR on the 5' RACE reads. The sample includes roughly 1.6 million distinct CDR3 sequences, 30% to 35% of them seen just once. The sample taken for sequencing was blood. The receptors stem from a woman younger than 45 in good health.

J is TRBJ2-1 and V is TRBV12-5; 7 positions match TRBD2. The CDR3 loop spans 16 amino acids. V shed 0 bases and J 7 bases; nucleotides not matched to a gene: 9. The germline V gene has CDR1 LGHNT and CDR2 FRNRAP. In nucleotides, the CDR3 is TGTGCTAGTGGTTTGGTACTGGGCGGGGAGGGAAATGAGCAGTTCTTC. Translating gives CASGLVLGGEGNEQFF.

This clonotype was counted only a few times. The rearrangement uses TRBV12-3 or TRBV12-4 and TRBJ2-1, with 8 bases that match TRBD2. This CDR3 spans 15 amino acids. With 3 bases clipped from V and 9 bases from J, the junction kept 10 bases outside the gene matches. CDR3 sequence: CASSFTRGGSSEQFF. The CDR3, as DNA: TGTGCCAGCAGTTTCACCCGGGGGGGATCGAGTGAGCAGTTCTTC.

The V and J genes are TRBV29-1 and TRBJ2-7; 7 bases map to TRBD1. V lost 3 bases to trimming and J lost 3 bases; unmatched junction nucleotides: 8. The CDR3 is 14 amino acids. Looked up from germline, CDR1 is SQVTM and CDR2 is ANQGSEA. The DNA for the CDR3 is TGCAGCGTTGATACAGGGGATGGGTTCTACGAGCAGTACTTC. This translates into CSVDTGDGFYEQYF.

This chain uses TRBV7-6 with TRBJ2-1, with 15 bases fitting TRBD2. The CDR3 covers 16 residues. With 4 bases clipped from V and 8 bases from J, the junction kept 6 bases outside the gene matches. The V gene's germline CDR1 is SGHVS and CDR2 FNYEAQ. The CDR3 nucleotides read TGTGCCAGCAGCTCTCGGACTAGCGGGGGGGCCGATGAGCAGTTCTTC. It translates to CASSSRTSGGADEQFF.

The rearrangement joins TRBV7-2 to TRBJ2-5; 8 bases are shared with TRBD2. The DNA matches TRBJ2-7 better at its end, which makes the J call doubtful. The CDR3 is made up of 17 amino acids. Germline values: CDR1 SGHTA, CDR2 FQGNSA. The CDR3 region is CASSLALRSGSWYEQYF. The CDR3 coding sequence is TGTGCCAGCAGCTTAGCGCTTCGGAGCGGGAGTTGGTACGAGCAGTACTTC.

This clonotype has only a few counts. V gene TRBV20-1 combines with J gene TRBJ2-5; 10 bases agree with TRBD2. V gave up 7 bases and J gave up 5 bases; unmatched junction bases: 13. This CDR3 contains 15 residues. CDR1 and CDR2 (germline): DFQATT, SNEGSKA (reference sequence). This CDR3 reads CSVEASGGLVETQYF. Written as DNA, the CDR3 is TGCAGTGTGGAGGCTAGCGGGGGCCTTGTGGAGACCCAGTACTTC.

The J gene is TRBJ2-5, the V gene TRBV2, with TRBD2 matching over 11 bases. The CDR3 runs 17 residues. V lost 9 bases to trimming and J lost 0 bases; unmatched junction nucleotides: 12. CDR1 is SNHLY and CDR2 is FYNNEI in the germline V gene. DNA of the CDR3: TGTGCCAGTCGGGCTAGCGGGGGGTCTGGGTACCAAGAGACCCAGTACTTC. Translating gives CASRASGGSGYQETQYF. Full variable domain (rest looked up from reference TRBV2 and TRBJ2-5): EPEVTQTPSHQVTQMGQEVILRCVPISNHLYFYWYRQILGQKVEFLVSFYNNEISEKSEIFDDQFSVERPDGSNFTLKIRSTKLEDSAMYFCASRASGGSGYQETQYFGPGTRLLVL.

In its sample, this clonotype was seen many times. The CDR3 nucleotides read TGTGCCAGCAGTCTGATCTCTAGCGGGGGCTACAATGAGCAGTTCTTC. Its protein product is CASSLISSGGYNEQFF. This rearrangement joins TRBV27 to TRBJ2-1; 10 bases match TRBD2. V lost 5 bases, J lost 3 bases, and 7 bases stayed unmatched. This CDR3 is 16 amino acids long. CDR1 and CDR2 from the germline V gene are MNHEY and SMNVEV (reference sequence).

Concerning this clonotype itself: The junction shows a germline mismatch at one end, possibly a read error. This rearrangement joins TRBV5-6 to TRBJ2-1, with D perhaps matching TRBD1 or TRBD2 (5 bases each). CDR1 is SGHDT, CDR2 YYEEEE, per germline. This CDR3 spans 14 amino acids. CDR3 sequence reads: CTSSFGDLYNEQFF. The CDR3 DNA is TGTACCAGCAGCTTCGGGGACCTCTACAATGAGCAGTTCTTC.

As to this clonotype: The junction departs from the called germline gene at one end, perhaps through a read error. The genes are TRBV6-4 and TRBJ2-1; D uncertain. CDR3 length: 15 residues. The germline CDR1 and CDR2 sequences are MRHNA and SNTAGT. The CDR3 sequence: CACSDSEAGWSSQFF. DNA for the CDR3: TGTGCCTGCAGTGACTCAGAAGCTGGGTGGTCTAGTCAGTTCTTC.

This clonotype was observed a handful of times. V and J are TRBV27 and TRBJ2-7; 8 bases fit TRBD1. This CDR3 contains 15 residues. Germline-derived CDR1 and CDR2 are MNHEY and SMNVEV (reference sequence). V gave up 5 bases and J gave up 2 bases; unmatched junction bases: 8. The CDR3 DNA follows: TGTGCCAGCAGTCTGTCTCAGGGGGCGGCCTACGAGCAGTACTTC. Encoded protein: CASSLSQGAAYEQYF.

The CDR3 nucleotides read TGTGCCAGCAGTTTTAATCAAGATCAGCCCCAGCATTTT. This sequence encodes CASSFNQDQPQHF. The chain combines TRBV12-3 or TRBV12-4 with TRBJ1-5; D is unresolved. With 3 bases removed from V and 5 bases from J, the gap between germline ends came to 8 bases. The CDR3 is 13 residues long.

The chain couples TRBV10-2 to TRBJ2-3; the match to TRBD2 covers 8 bases. The CDR3 extends over 15 amino acids. V was clipped by 6 bases and J by 2 bases; unmatched bases: 7. Germline V gives CDR1 WSHSY, CDR2 SAAADI. This CDR3 reads CASRGSGRVTDTQYF. The CDR3 DNA reads TGCGCCAGCAGGGGCTCCGGGAGGGTCACAGATACGCAGTATTTT.

This chain links TRBV27 with TRBJ1-2; D is possibly TRBD1 (5 bases). The CDR3 extends over 13 amino acids. Per the germline V gene, CDR1 is MNHEY and CDR2 is SMNVEV (reference sequence). Between the trimmed V and J ends, which lost 2 bases and 7 bases, there was a span of 11 bases. The CDR3 DNA follows: TGTGCCAGCAGTTTAGTGAAGGGGAGTGGCTACACCTTC. Its protein is CASSLVKGSGYTF.

The rearrangement links TRBV3-1 to TRBJ1-1; no clear D gene. Germline V lookup: CDR1 LGHDT, CDR2 YNNKEL (reference sequence). This CDR3 is built from 14 residues. V was trimmed by 2 bases and J by 0 bases, leaving 7 bases between them. The DNA of the CDR3 is TGTGCCAGCAGCCAAACGACCCTGAACACTGAAGCTTTCTTT. It encodes CASSQTTLNTEAFF. Full variable domain (outside the CDR3, taken from reference TRBV3-1 and TRBJ1-1): DTAVSQTPKYLVTQMGNDKSIKCEQNLGHDTMYWYKQDSKKFLKIMFSYNNKELIINETVPNRFSPKSPDKAHLNLHINSLELGDSAVYFCASSQTTLNTEAFFGQGTRLTVV.

The table lists this clonotype with a few counts. V is TRBV7-6 and J is TRBJ2-6; D uncertain. V lost 1 base to trimming and J lost 1 base, with 11 bases between them. This CDR3 spans 17 amino acids. Looked up from germline, CDR1 is SGHVS and CDR2 is FNYEAQ. CDR3 DNA sequence: TGTGCCAGCAGCTTAGTTGGCAAGCTTTCTGGGGCCAACGTCCTGACTTTC. It is translated as CASSLVGKLSGANVLTF.

V gene TRBV3-1 combines with J gene TRBJ2-1; TRBD2 agrees at 13 bases. The germline V gene has CDR1 LGHDT and CDR2 YNNKEL (reference sequence). The V segment lost 5 bases and the J segment 1 base; nucleotides outside the gene matches: 14. The CDR3 has 20 amino acids. The CDR3 nucleotides are TGTGCCAGCAGCAAAAAACTAGCGGGAGGGCCCTGGGGTTCCTACAATGAGCAGTTCTTC. Translated, it gives CASSKKLAGGPWGSYNEQFF.

Of note for this clonotype: One end of the junction is discordant with germline, which a read error may explain. The CDR3 bases are TGTGCCAGATCACCGGGGACTAGCGGGAGTAGTAATGAGCAGTTCTTC. Translated: CARSPGTSGSSNEQFF. This rearrangement joins TRBV18 to TRBJ2-1; 14 positions agree with TRBD2. The V gene's germline CDR1 is KGHSH and CDR2 LQKENI. The length of the CDR3 is 16 residues.

The chain couples TRBV6-6 to TRBJ2-2; D tentatively reads TRBD1 or TRBD2 (6 bases each). Trimming removed 2 bases from V and 6 bases from J, with 13 bases in between. The CDR3 has 15 residues. Germline loops: CDR1 MNHNY, CDR2 SVGAGI (reference sequence). The DNA of the CDR3 is TGTGCCAGCAGTTACGACAGGAGGGGGTCCGGGGAGCTGTTTTTT. Translation gives CASSYDRRGSGELFF.

This clonotype appeared a few times. This chain links TRBV20-1 with TRBJ1-2; D is ambiguous. Trimming removed 0 bases from V and 3 bases from J, with 8 bases in between. The CDR3 is 13 amino acids. Per the germline V gene, CDR1 is DFQATT and CDR2 is SNEGSKA (reference sequence). CDR3 protein: CSARDLGYYGYTF. CDR3 sequence (DNA): TGCAGTGCTAGAGATTTGGGATACTATGGCTACACCTTC.

This clonotype came up a few times. The rearrangement uses TRBV27 and TRBJ2-7, with 7 bases matching TRBD1. V was pared by 5 bases and J by 3 bases, with 7 bases of the junction left unmatched. CDR1 is MNHEY, CDR2 SMNVEV, per germline (reference sequence). The CDR3 totals 14 residues. CDR3 nucleotides: TGTGCCAGCAGTCCGGGACAGAACCGCTACGAGCAGTACTTC. It translates to CASSPGQNRYEQYF.

The chain employs TRBV5-1 and TRBJ2-1; the D gene is possibly TRBD2 (6 bases). V was pared by 0 bases and J by 5 bases, with 12 bases between. The CDR3 totals 15 residues. Germline V CDR1 and CDR2: SGHRS, YFSETQ. The CDR3 loop is CASSLALAANNEQFF. The CDR3 bases are TGCGCCAGCAGCTTGGCTTTAGCGGCTAACAATGAGCAGTTCTTC. The whole variable domain, filled in from reference TRBV5-1 and TRBJ2-1, reads KAGVTQTPRYLIKTRGQQVTLSCSPISGHRSVSWYQQTPGQGLQFLFEYFSETQRNKGNFPGRFSGRQFSNSRSEMNVSTLELGDSALYLCASSLALAANNEQFFGPGTRLTVL.